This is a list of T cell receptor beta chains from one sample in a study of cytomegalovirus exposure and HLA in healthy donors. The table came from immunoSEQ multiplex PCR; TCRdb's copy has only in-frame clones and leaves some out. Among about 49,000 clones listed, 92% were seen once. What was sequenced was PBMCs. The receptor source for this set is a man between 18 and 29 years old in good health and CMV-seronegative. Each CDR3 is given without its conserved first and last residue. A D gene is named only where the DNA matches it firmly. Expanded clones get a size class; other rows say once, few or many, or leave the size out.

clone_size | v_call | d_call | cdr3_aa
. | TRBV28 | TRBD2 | ASAAAGPTGTQY
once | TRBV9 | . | ASSPRDEHSGNTIY
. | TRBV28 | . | ASSLLTSAYEQY
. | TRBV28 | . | ASSFLNQPQH
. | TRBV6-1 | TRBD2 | ASRTSGSQETQY
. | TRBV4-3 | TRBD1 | ASSRRQGPNTGELF
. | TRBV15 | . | ATSRGPGNTEAF
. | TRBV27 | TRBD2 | ASSLPAGGGRDTQY
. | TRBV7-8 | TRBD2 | ASSEAGGLYEQY
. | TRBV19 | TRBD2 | ASSERAGGRGYNEQF
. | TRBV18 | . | ASSPIISNQPQH
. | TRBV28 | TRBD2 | ASREREPQETQY
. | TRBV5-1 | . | ASREGEETQY
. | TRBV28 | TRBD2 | ASSLRTSGRDGLDTQY
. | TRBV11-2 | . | ASSLVLLWTEHYEQY
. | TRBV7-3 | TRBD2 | ASSLSGLGGETQY
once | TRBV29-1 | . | SDTDPGETQY
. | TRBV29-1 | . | SVCGRLIQSRANVLT
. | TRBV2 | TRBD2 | ASSLGLAAYNEQF
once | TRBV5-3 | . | ARSGAGPNKSSYNEQF
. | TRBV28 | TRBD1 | ASSLRDRSGIYSNQPQH
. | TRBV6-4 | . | ASRTVSTDTQY
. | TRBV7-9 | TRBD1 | ASSLPGGSTHEQF
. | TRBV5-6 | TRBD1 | ASSLPVQGALGPQH
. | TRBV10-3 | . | AIRPVGAEAF
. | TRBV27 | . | ASSTPGSEQY
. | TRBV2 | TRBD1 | ASSEDRDRDEQY
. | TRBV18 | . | ASSLRRGGGFATNEKLF
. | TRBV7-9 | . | ASSLTSYEQY
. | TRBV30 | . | AWTVWGLEETQY
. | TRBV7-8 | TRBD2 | ASSLGTSLVYNEQF
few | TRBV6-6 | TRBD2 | ASSYGLAGNNEQF
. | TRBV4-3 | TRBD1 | ASSQSLDRGLETQY
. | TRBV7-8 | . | ASSLAVWTMGQPQH
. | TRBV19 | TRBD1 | ASSYRGEGTEAF
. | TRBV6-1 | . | ASGGRGKTEAF
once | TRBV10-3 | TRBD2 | ATTSEQYNEQF
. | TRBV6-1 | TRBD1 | ASSEALEETGAIREQY
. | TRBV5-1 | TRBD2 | ASSLRPGGRGDTQY
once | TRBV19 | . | ASSNNRDWGNQPQH
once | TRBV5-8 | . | ASSYRPRGNTGELF
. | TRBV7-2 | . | ASSPLLTTGELF
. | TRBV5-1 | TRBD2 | ASSLFASGLTGANVLT
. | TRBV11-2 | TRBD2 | ASSLSGLAGVVDEQF
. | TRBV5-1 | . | ASSFRAGPFDEQF
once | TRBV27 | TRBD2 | ASSPAWASGRATQY
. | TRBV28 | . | ASRPSSPGAEAF
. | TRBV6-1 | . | ASSPGTLTSEEQY
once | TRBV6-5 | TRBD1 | ASRETGRDNQPQH
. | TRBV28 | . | ASSLFALQGSGTEAF
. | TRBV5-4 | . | ASSYRGGVNTEAF
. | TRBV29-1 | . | SVLESTNEKLF
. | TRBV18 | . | ASSPMPTQDYGYT
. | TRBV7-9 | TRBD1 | ASSTRQGEETQY
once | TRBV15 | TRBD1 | ATSRSGQGVTDTQY
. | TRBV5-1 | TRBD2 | ASSLAIAGGPTDTQY
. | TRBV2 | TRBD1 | ASRSTSGTGGETQY